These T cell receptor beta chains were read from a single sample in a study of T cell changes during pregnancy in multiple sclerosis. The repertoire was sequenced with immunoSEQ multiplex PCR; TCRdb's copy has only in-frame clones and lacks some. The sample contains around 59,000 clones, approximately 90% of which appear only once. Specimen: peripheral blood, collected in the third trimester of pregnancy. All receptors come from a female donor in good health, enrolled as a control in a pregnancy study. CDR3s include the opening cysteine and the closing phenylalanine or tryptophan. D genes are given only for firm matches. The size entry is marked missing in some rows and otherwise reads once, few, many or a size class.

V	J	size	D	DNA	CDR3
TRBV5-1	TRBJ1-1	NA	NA	TGCGCCACCGGGGGAGGATCGAACACTGAAGCTTTCTTT	CATGGGSNTEAFF
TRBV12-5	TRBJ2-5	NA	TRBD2	TGTGCTAGCCAGGCGGGAGAACGGGAGACCCAGTACTTC	CASQAGERETQYF
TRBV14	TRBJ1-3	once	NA	TGTGCCAGCAGCCAAGATGCCCCTTGGGGAGGCGAACACACCATATATTTT	CASSQDAPWGGEHTIYF
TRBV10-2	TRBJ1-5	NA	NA	TGCGCCAGCGGGACATCTCGACAGCCCCAGCATTTT	CASGTSRQPQHF
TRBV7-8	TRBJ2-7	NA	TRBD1	TGTGCCAGCCGCAGTCGGACAGGGGGCTACGAGCAGTACTTC	CASRSRTGGYEQYF
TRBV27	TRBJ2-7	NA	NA	TGTGCCAGCAGTTCAGGGTCGGGCGAGCAGTACTTC	CASSSGSGEQYF
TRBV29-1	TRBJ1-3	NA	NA	TGCAGCGTTGATGACAGAAGAAACACCATATATTTT	CSVDDRRNTIYF
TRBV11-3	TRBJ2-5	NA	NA	TGTGCCAGCAGCTCCCGTAGCAGCTATACCCAGTACTTC	CASSSRSSYTQYF
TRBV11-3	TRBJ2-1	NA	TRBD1	TGTGCCAGCAGCATACCAGGACAGGGAAGGCCGTTCTTC	CASSIPGQGRPFF
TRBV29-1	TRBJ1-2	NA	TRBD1	TGCAGCGTTGAAGGGACAGGGAGTGGCCTTGGCTATGGCTACACCTTC	CSVEGTGSGLGYGYTF
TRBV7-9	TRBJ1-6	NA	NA	TGTGCCAGCAGCCTAGGGTCAGGACTGCTAAATTCACCCCTCCACTTT	CASSLGSGLLNSPLHF
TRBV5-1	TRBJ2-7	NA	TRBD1	TGCGCCAGCAGCTTGGTATTGAGGGGACAGGTCTACTACGAGCAGTACTTC	CASSLVLRGQVYYEQYF
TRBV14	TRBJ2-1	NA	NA	TGTGCCAGCAGCCCGCTGGAGCGGAGCCTAGACAATGAGCAGTTCTTC	CASSPLERSLDNEQFF
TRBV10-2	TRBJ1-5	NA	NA	TGCGCCAGCAGGCTTTCGCAGGGCAATCAGCCCCAGCATTTT	CASRLSQGNQPQHF
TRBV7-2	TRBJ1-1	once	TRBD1	TGTGCCAGCAGCCGGGACAGGGGCACTGAAGCTTTCTTT	CASSRDRGTEAFF
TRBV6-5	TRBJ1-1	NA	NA	TGTGCCAGCAGTTACGGGGGGGCGGTCGGCACTGAAGCTTTCTTT	CASSYGGAVGTEAFF
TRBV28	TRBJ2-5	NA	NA	TGTGCCAGCAGTTTAGCGGGGAACCAATTGGAGACCCAGTACTTC	CASSLAGNQLETQYF
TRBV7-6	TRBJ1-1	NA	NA	TGTGCCAGCACCCTAGGGGGGGGGAGTGAAGCTTTCTTT	CASTLGGGSEAFF
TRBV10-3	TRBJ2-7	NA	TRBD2	TGTGCCATCAGTGGCGGCAGGGAGGGCGAGCAGTACTTC	CAISGGREGEQYF
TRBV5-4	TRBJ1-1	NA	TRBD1	TGTGCCAGCAGCGGCGGACAGGGGGGATGGAACACTGAAGCTTTCTTT	CASSGGQGGWNTEAFF
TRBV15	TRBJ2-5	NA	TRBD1	TGTGCCACCAGCTCTGGACAGGGGCGACACCAAGAGACCCAGTACTTC	CATSSGQGRHQETQYF
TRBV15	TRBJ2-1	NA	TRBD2	TGTGCCACCAGCAGAGGTAGGAGACTAGCGAACAATGAGCAGTTCTTC	CATSRGRRLANNEQFF
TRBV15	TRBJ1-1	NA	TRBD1	TGTGCCACCAGCAGGCCTTTCTCGCAGGGGGCCAACACTGAAGCTTTCTTT	CATSRPFSQGANTEAFF
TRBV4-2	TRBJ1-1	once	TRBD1	TGTGCCAGCAGCCAAGGGACAGGGGATTTATTCGGGAACACTGAAGCTTTCTTT	CASSQGTGDLFGNTEAFF
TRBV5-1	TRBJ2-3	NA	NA	TGCGCCAGCAGCTTGGCGGGACTCCTGGATACGCAGTATTTT	CASSLAGLLDTQYF
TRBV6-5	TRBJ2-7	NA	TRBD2	TGTGCCAGCAGGGCCCTAGCGGGCCCGACCTACGAGCAGTACTTC	CASRALAGPTYEQYF
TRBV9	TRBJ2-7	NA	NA	TGTGCCAGCAGCCTTCGCGGGACAGCCGACTACGAGCAGTACTTC	CASSLRGTADYEQYF
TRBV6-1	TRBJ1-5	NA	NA	TGTGCCAGCAGTGAATATGAGGGCACGATCATTCAGCCCCAGCATTTT	CASSEYEGTIIQPQHF
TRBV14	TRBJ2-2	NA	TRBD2	TGTGCCAGCAGCCAACGGCATCTAGCGGCGAACACCGGGGAGCTGTTTTTT	CASSQRHLAANTGELFF
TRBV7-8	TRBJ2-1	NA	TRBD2	TGTGCCAGCAGCTTCGGGGGCGGGGGGGCCTACAATGAGCAGTTCTTC	CASSFGGGGAYNEQFF
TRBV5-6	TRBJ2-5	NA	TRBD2	TGTGCCAGCCTAGGATGGCGGGGGGACCAAGAGACCCAGTACTTC	CASLGWRGDQETQYF
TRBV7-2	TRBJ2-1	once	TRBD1	TGTGCCAGCAGCTCCTCCGGGACAGGGGGCCGTTTCAATGAGCAGTTCTTC	CASSSSGTGGRFNEQFF
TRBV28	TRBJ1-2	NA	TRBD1	TGTGCCAGCAGTGGAAGGGACAGGGGCATTACCTTC	CASSGRDRGITF
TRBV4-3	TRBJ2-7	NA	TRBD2	TGCGCCAGCAGCCTGGGACTAGCGGCCTCCTACGAGCAGTACTTC	CASSLGLAASYEQYF
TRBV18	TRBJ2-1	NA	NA	TGTGCCAGCTCACCCGATGCTGGGCAGGGCCTCAATGAGCAGTTCTTC	CASSPDAGQGLNEQFF
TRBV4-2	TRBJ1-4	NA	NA	TGTGCCAGCAGCCAAGGACAGAATAATGAAAAACTGTTTTTT	CASSQGQNNEKLFF
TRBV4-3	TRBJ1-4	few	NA	TGCGCCAGCAGCCAAGAATTGGCCTCCGCTAATGAAAAACTGTTTTTT	CASSQELASANEKLFF
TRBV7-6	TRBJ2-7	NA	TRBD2	TGTGCCAGCAGCTTCTTTAGCGGGGGGGCGTTGGGCGAGCAGTACTTC	CASSFFSGGALGEQYF
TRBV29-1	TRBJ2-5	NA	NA	TGCAGCGTTGAAGATCTATTGGAGACCCAGTACTTC	CSVEDLLETQYF
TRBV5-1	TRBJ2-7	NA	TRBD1	TGCGCCAGCAGCCTTATAGGGGGACAGGGGATCTACGAGCAGTACTTC	CASSLIGGQGIYEQYF
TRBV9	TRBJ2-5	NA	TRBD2	TGTGCCAGCAGCCCACGGACTAGCGGGGTAGAGACCCAGTACTTC	CASSPRTSGVETQYF
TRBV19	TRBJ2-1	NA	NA	TGTGCCAGTAGTATATGGCAGGGTAGGAACAATGAGCAGTTCTTC	CASSIWQGRNNEQFF
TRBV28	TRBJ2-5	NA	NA	TGTGCCAGCAGTTCCCTACAGGGATGGTCGGAGACCCAGTACTTC	CASSSLQGWSETQYF
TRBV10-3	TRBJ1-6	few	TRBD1	TGTGCCACACAGCCGGGACAGGGTAATTCACCCCTCCACTTT	CATQPGQGNSPLHF
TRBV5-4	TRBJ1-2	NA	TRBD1	TGTGCCAGCAGCTCTATCGGGACAGGGTATGGCTACACCTTC	CASSSIGTGYGYTF
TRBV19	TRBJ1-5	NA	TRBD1	TGTGCCAGTAGTATTGGGACAGGAGAAAATCAGCCCCAGCATTTT	CASSIGTGENQPQHF
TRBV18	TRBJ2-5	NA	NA	TGTGCCAGCTCACCAGCCCAGGGAGGCGAGACCCAGTACTTC	CASSPAQGGETQYF
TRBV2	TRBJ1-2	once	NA	TGTGCCAGCAGTAGGACGGGGGGGGCTAACTATGGCTACACCTTC	CASSRTGGANYGYTF
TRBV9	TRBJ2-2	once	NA	TGTGCCAGTCGTTCGGGAACCACCGGGGAGCTGTTTTTT	CASRSGTTGELFF
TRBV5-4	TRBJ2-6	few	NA	TGTGCCAGCAGCTTGGCCCGGGGGGCGCCTGGGGCCAACGTCCTGACTTTC	CASSLARGAPGANVLTF
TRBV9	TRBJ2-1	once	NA	TGTGCCAGCAGCGTAGTCCCCACTAGGATATCTGGCCATGAGCAGTTCTTC	CASSVVPTRISGHEQFF
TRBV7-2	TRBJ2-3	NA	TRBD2	TGTGCCAGCAGCAGGACTAGCGGGGGGGCCGGTCCCACAGATACGCAGTATTTT	CASSRTSGGAGPTDTQYF
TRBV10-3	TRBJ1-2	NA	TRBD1	TGTGCCATCAGTGGACAAGTAGATTACGGACAGGGAGCCTATGGCTACACCTTC	CAISGQVDYGQGAYGYTF
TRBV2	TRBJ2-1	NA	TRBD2	TGTGCCAGCAGGCGGGGGACGGAAAGTGAGCAGTTCTTC	CASRRGTESEQFF
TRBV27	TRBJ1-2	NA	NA	TGTGCCAGCAGTTCAGGGGTCCCTTCGAGGGGCTACACCTTC	CASSSGVPSRGYTF
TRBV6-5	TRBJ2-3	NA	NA	TGTGCCAGCAGTTACTCCGGCAGGGCAAGCACAGATACGCAGTATTTT	CASSYSGRASTDTQYF
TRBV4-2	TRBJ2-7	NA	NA	TGTGCCAGCAGACCGACGCAAGGGGACTTCTACGAGCAGTACTTC	CASRPTQGDFYEQYF